Below are 2 T cell receptor beta chains sequenced from a single sample in a study of T-cell memory formation after mild COVID-19. MiXCR, run by TCRdb on the 5' RACE reads, gives a single entry per CDR3 protein. The sample has under 550,000 distinct CDR3 sequences, about a sixth seen once. Sequencing was carried out using PBMCs or a T cell subset sorted from them (not recorded which). The receptor set was obtained from a man younger than 35 who had mild COVID-19 (a few samples of this study predate the infection). Cell type and time point are not known.

As concerns this clonotype: A much larger clone differs from this one at a single base, so this may be a read error. V is TRBV12-3 or TRBV12-4 and J is TRBJ2-1; D not certain. This CDR3 has 11 amino acids. Trimming cost V 4 bases and J 8 bases, with 6 bases left between them. CDR3: CASSYYDEQFF. The CDR3, as DNA: TGTGCCAGCAGTTACTATGATGAGCAGTTCTTC.

This clonotype showed up just a few times. V gene TRBV20-1 combines with J gene TRBJ2-1, with 7 bases that match TRBD2. The CDR3 runs to 14 residues. Per the germline V gene, CDR1 is DFQATT and CDR2 is SNEGSKA (reference sequence). The V segment lost 5 bases and the J segment 6 bases; nucleotides outside the gene matches: 10. CDR3 residues: CSASRGYYPNEQFF. The DNA for the CDR3 is TGCAGTGCTTCGCGGGGGTATTACCCCAATGAGCAGTTCTTC.